These T cell receptor beta chains were read from a single sample in a study of beta chain features in type 1 diabetes. Measured with immunoSEQ multiplex PCR; TCRdb has only the in-frame clones, and not every one. The sample gives approximately 170,000 clones, 7.5% to 8.5% of which show up once; roughly 0.5% is in the top ten. Sequencing input: central memory CD4+ T cells from blood. All receptors derive from a man aged 18 to 29 with type 1 diabetes. Each CDR3 is given with its conserved first and last residue.

>TRBJ1-2|TRBV19
CASSRETYGYTF
>TRBJ2-7|TRBV18
CASSPFGGASLVEQYF
>TRBJ2-3|TRBV7-2
CASHRGNTDTQYF
>TRBJ2-1|TRBV19
CASSKEGLRYNEQFF
>TRBJ2-1|TRBV7-2
CASSLAGGRAYNEQFF
>TRBJ2-7|TRBV5-1
CASSGSDRSGEQYF
>TRBJ1-2|TRBV28
CASRSQGANYGYTF
>TRBJ1-4|TRBV7-2
CASSPRGAVEKLFF
>TRBJ2-5|TRBV18
CASSLSAQGQETQYF
>TRBJ1-5|TRBV15
CATSRDRVRQPQHF
>TRBJ2-6|TRBV18
CASSPLVSGANVLTF
>TRBJ2-7|TRBV7-9
CASSFTGHEQYF
>TRBJ1-4|TRBV28
CASSPGTGRGYGEKLFF
>TRBJ2-5|TRBV19
CASSTNPRTSGREETQYF
>TRBJ2-5|TRBV6-5
CASSLTGYQETQYF
>TRBJ2-1|TRBV4-3
CASSQTLTGGGGNEQFF
>TRBJ2-2|TRBV28
CASATSGRTGELFF
>TRBJ2-5|TRBV5-1
CASSLASSGQETQYF
>TRBJ2-1|TRBV9
CASSVDPGGRRSYNEQFF
>TRBJ2-1|TRBV7-2
CASSLVPSGRSYNEQFF
>TRBJ2-1|TRBV7-2
CASRRQEDEQFF
>TRBJ1-1|TRBV29-1
CSVDQRRSTEAFF
>TRBJ1-1|TRBV10-2
CASSGEGGAFF
>TRBJ2-1|TRBV11-2
CASTLADSDNEQFF
>TRBJ2-5|TRBV18
CASSPFDQETQYF
>TRBJ2-1|TRBV7-9
CASSLTSTGKFF
>TRBJ2-1|TRBV25-1
CASNLAGRNNEQFF
>TRBJ2-5|TRBV6-1
CASSDRGRIQETQYF
>TRBJ2-2|TRBV5-1
CASSSSQGGIGELFF
>TRBJ1-1|TRBV15
CATSRDFSEAFF
>TRBJ1-2|TRBV9
CASSVGGLDYGYTF
>TRBJ1-1|TRBV18
CASSPTGRTEAFF
>TRBJ2-5|TRBV29-1
CSAIWWRQGQETQYF
>TRBJ2-5|TRBV9
CASSVAGTTQETQYF
>TRBJ2-1|TRBV21-1
CASSSKRGGQGFNEQFF
>TRBJ2-1|TRBV10-3
CAIGRDPSYNEQFF
>TRBJ2-2|TRBV5-4
CASLDRGTGELFF
>TRBJ1-4|TRBV30
CAWALPPGSPEKLFF
>TRBJ2-2|TRBV5-1
CASSLQTGNTGELFF
>TRBJ1-2|TRBV5-8
CASNEDGYYGYTF
>TRBJ2-7|TRBV28
CASRGAGQEQYF